One and the same sample provided the 30 T cell receptor beta chains below, sequenced in a study of blood T cells in healthy people across ages. Alongside a J-beta primer mix, a sample-barcoded 5' primer served in a second PCR lasting about 6 to 11 cycles. TCRdb reanalysed the 5' RACE reads using MiXCR and keeps one entry per CDR3 protein. This sample yields about 500,000 distinct CDR3 sequences, of which approximately 25% are seen a single time; roughly 10% belongs to the top ten. These records were also assigned to another study, of T cells of mothers and their children.

Sequencing was performed on blood. Receptors originate from a boy younger than 18 in good health.

The rearrangement joins TRBV7-3 to TRBJ1-3; TRBD1 is a possible D gene (5 bases). The germline gives CDR1 SGHTA, CDR2 FQGTGA. The ends were cut back, 2 bases at V and 1 base at J, with 9 bases in the middle. The CDR3 runs to 15 residues. The CDR3 DNA reads TGTGCCAGCAGCTTAGACGGGGCATCTGGAAACACCATATATTTT. This sequence encodes CASSLDGASGNTIYF.

This chain connects TRBV7-2 to TRBJ2-1; D is possibly TRBD2 (5 bases). The CDR3 is made up of 18 amino acids. Germline lookup yields CDR1 SGHTA and CDR2 FQGNSA. Trimming left V 1 base short and J 10 bases short, with 26 bases between. The chain's CDR3 is CASSLGFTGGRRSGEQFF. As DNA, the CDR3 is TGTGCCAGCAGCTTAGGCTTTACGGGTGGAAGACGAAGCGGCGAGCAGTTCTTC.

V is TRBV9 and J is TRBJ1-2; D unresolved. The CDR3 length is 15 residues. V shed 0 bases and J shed 10 bases, with 19 bases lying between them. Germline assignment: CDR1 SGDLS and CDR2 YYNGEE. CDR3 bases: TGTGCCAGCAGCGTAGATATGGGCAGTCTGGATGCCTACACCTTC. Translated: CASSVDMGSLDAYTF. The whole variable domain, remainder taken from reference TRBV9 and TRBJ1-2, is DSGVTQTPKHLITATGQRVTLRCSPRSGDLSVYWYQQSLDQGLQFLIQYYNGEERAKGNILERFSAQQFPDLHSELNLSSLELGDSALYFCASSVDMGSLDAYTFGSGTRLTVV.

CDR3 sequence reads: CSVGTDSNQPQHF. The CDR3 DNA reads TGCAGCGTTGGGACGGATAGCAATCAGCCCCAGCATTTT. This chain links TRBV29-1 with TRBJ1-5; unclear D gene. This CDR3 is built from 13 residues. V was shortened by 4 bases and J by 0 bases, with 7 bases between the two germline ends. CDR1 is SQVTM and CDR2 is ANQGSEA in the germline V gene.

In this sample, this clonotype turned up a few times. The V and J genes are TRBV5-1 and TRBJ2-6; TRBD2 might be the D (6 bases). The CDR3 runs 15 residues. Looked up from germline, CDR1 is SGHRS and CDR2 is YFSETQ. Trimming pared 5 bases from V and 2 bases from J, leaving 11 bases between. The CDR3 DNA is TGCGCCAGCAGGGCCCCTAGCGCTGGGGCCAACGTCCTGACTTTC. As protein: CASRAPSAGANVLTF.

The chain joins TRBV6-5 to TRBJ2-3; 12 bases match TRBD1. Germline CDR1 is MNHEY and CDR2 is SVGAGI. The CDR3 extends over 15 amino acids. The V segment lost 4 bases and the J segment 5 bases; nucleotides outside the gene matches: 4. CDR3 nucleotides: TGTGCCAGCAGTTGGGGGACAGGGGGCAGAGATACGCAGTATTTT. Amino acid sequence: CASSWGTGGRDTQYF.

This clonotype appeared a few times. The chain is built from TRBV4-3 and TRBJ2-1; the D gene is possibly TRBD1 (5 bases). The germline CDR1 and CDR2 sequences are LGHNA and YSLEER. The CDR3 covers 15 residues. Trimming took 0 bases from V and 4 from J, leaving 10 bases between them. CDR3 coding DNA: TGCGCCAGCAGCCAAGATTTGGACAAGTACAATGAGCAGTTCTTC. It encodes CASSQDLDKYNEQFF.

This clonotype was seen a few times. V gene TRBV18 combines with J gene TRBJ2-5, with a tentative D call TRBD2 (6 bases). The CDR3 totals 14 residues. Germline loops: CDR1 KGHSH, CDR2 LQKENI. The V and J ends lost 2 bases and 5 bases respectively, with 12 bases between them. The CDR3 nucleotides are TGTGCCAGCTCACCAGGGGACTCGTCGGAGACCCAGTACTTC. Encoded protein: CASSPGDSSETQYF. The variable domain in full, completed from reference TRBV18 and TRBJ2-5, reads NAGVMQNPRHLVRRRGQEARLRCSPMKGHSHVYWYRQLPEEGLKFMVYLQKENIIDESGMPKERFSAEFPKEGPSILRIQQVVRGDSAAYFCASSPGDSSETQYFGPGTRLLVL.

The chain recombines TRBV29-1 with TRBJ1-2; no reliable D call. The CDR3 runs to 10 residues. From germline, CDR1 is SQVTM and CDR2 ANQGSEA. Trimming cost V 4 bases and J 6 bases, with 6 bases left between them. The CDR3 nucleotides are TGCAGCGTTGGGTCGAATGGCTACACCTTC. The encoded protein is CSVGSNGYTF. Filled out from reference TRBV29-1 and TRBJ1-2, the complete variable domain reads SAVISQKPSRDICQRGTSLTIQCQVDSQVTMMFWYRQQPGQSLTLIATANQGSEATYESGFVIDKFPISRPNLTFSTLTVSNMSPEDSSIYLCSVGSNGYTFGSGTRLTVV.

This clonotype was counted between two and nine times. The rearrangement links TRBV29-1 to TRBJ2-1, with D tentatively TRBD2 (6 bases). V gave up 4 bases and J gave up 4 bases, with 11 bases separating them. The CDR3 totals 13 residues. Germline lookup yields CDR1 SQVTM and CDR2 ANQGSEA. The CDR3 is CSVVGGLYNEQFF. The CDR3 nucleotides are TGCAGCGTTGTGGGGGGTCTGTACAATGAGCAGTTCTTC.

The chain couples TRBV12-3 or TRBV12-4 to TRBJ1-2; D unclear. The V end was cut by 10 bases, the J end by 4 bases, with 16 bases between. CDR3 length equals 13 residues. The DNA of the CDR3 is TGTGCCACCCTTCACTGGGCTGCCTATGGCTACACCTTC. As protein: CATLHWAAYGYTF.

The chain recombines TRBV20-1 with TRBJ2-7; 15 nucleotides line up with TRBD2. CDR1 DFQATT and CDR2 SNEGSKA come from the germline V gene (reference sequence). The CDR3 covers 20 residues. V trimming: 1 base; J trimming: 6 bases; junction bases outside the gene matches: 19. The DNA of the CDR3 is TGCAGTGCTAGAGGTAACCCGGGACTAGCGGGAGGAGTGCAAATCGGCGAGCAGTACTTC. Translating it yields CSARGNPGLAGGVQIGEQYF.

J is TRBJ2-4 and V is TRBV6-6; D remains unclear. The CDR3 spans 18 residues. Trimming removed 0 bases from V and 6 bases from J, with 21 bases in between. Germline CDR1 MNHNY, CDR2 SVGAGI (reference sequence). The CDR3 DNA follows: TGTGCCAGCAGTTACTCCAGACGGTCTATATCGGGTTCAAACATTCAGTACTTC. Protein: CASSYSRRSISGSNIQYF.

This chain joins TRBV12-3 or TRBV12-4 and TRBJ2-2; 10 bases align to TRBD1. The V and J ends lost 1 base and 0 bases, in that order; junction bases with no gene match: 5. The CDR3 runs 18 residues. The CDR3 is CASSLGDRGTANTGELFF. CDR3 coding DNA: TGTGCCAGCAGTTTAGGGGACAGGGGCACCGCGAACACCGGGGAGCTGTTTTTT.

The sample holds a few counts of this clonotype. The rearrangement joins TRBV11-2 to TRBJ2-5; D remains ambiguous. Germline loops: CDR1 SGHAT, CDR2 FQNNGV. The V end was cut by 2 bases, the J end by 1 base, with 11 bases between. The CDR3 loop spans 15 amino acids. The CDR3 DNA follows: TGTGCCAGCAGCTTACTCTCCGCGGCCCAAGAGACCCAGTACTTC. Protein product: CASSLLSAAQETQYF.

Regarding this clonotype: A junction boundary mismatches the germline segment, possibly from a read error. The chain's CDR3 is CATSEEGGNQETRYF. CDR3 in DNA: TGTGCCACCAGTGAGGAGGGGGGAAACCAAGAGACCCGGTACTTC. The chain employs TRBV24-1 and TRBJ2-5, with D possibly called TRBD1 or TRBD2 (6 bases each). The CDR3 is 15 amino acids. Germline V gene data show CDR1 as KGHDR and CDR2 as SFDVKD.

This chain joins TRBV27 and TRBJ2-3; D is uncertain. The CDR3 length is 14 residues. Looked up from germline, CDR1 is MNHEY and CDR2 is SMNVEV (reference sequence). V lost 2 bases and J 2 bases, leaving 8 bases between the germline ends. CDR3 sequence reads: CASSLDLFTDTQYF. The CDR3, as DNA: TGTGCCAGCAGTTTAGATCTCTTCACAGATACGCAGTATTTT.

The V gene is TRBV6-2 or TRBV6-3, the J gene TRBJ2-1; 7 bases match TRBD2. This CDR3 comprises 13 residues. V lost 2 bases, J lost 9 bases, and 4 bases stayed unmatched. Germline loops: CDR1 MNHEY, CDR2 SVGEGT. DNA for the CDR3: TGTGCCAGCAGTTACGAGCGGGGAACTGAGCAGTTCTTC. This encodes CASSYERGTEQFF.

This clonotype came up a few times. A junction end diverges from the germline sequence, so it may reflect a read error. The chain employs TRBV5-1 and TRBJ2-5, with a tentative D call TRBD2 (6 bases). Germline loops: CDR1 SGHRS, CDR2 YFSETQ. This CDR3 has 14 residues. Here the CDR3 DNA reads TGCGCCAGCAGCTTGGCCGGAGGGCAAGGGACCCAGTACTTC. This translates into CASSLAGGQGTQYF.

J is TRBJ2-7 and V is TRBV20-1; no clear D gene. The V end lost 5 bases, the J end lost 6 bases, and 11 bases lay between the germline ends. This CDR3 has 11 amino acids. CDR1 is DFQATT, CDR2 SNEGSKA, per germline (reference sequence). The CDR3 DNA is TGCAGTGCTGACAAAGGGTCCGAGCAGTACTTC. Protein product: CSADKGSEQYF.

In its sample, this clonotype was seen a few times. The chain is built from TRBV5-1 and TRBJ2-3, with D maybe TRBD2 (5 bases). Germline values: CDR1 SGHRS, CDR2 YFSETQ. There are 13 residues in the CDR3. V was shortened by 4 bases and J by 6 bases, with 12 bases between the two germline ends. The CDR3 DNA is TGCGCCAGCAGCATACCTCAGCGGGATACGCAGTATTTT. Protein sequence: CASSIPQRDTQYF.

This clonotype has only a few counts. The V gene is TRBV7-6, the J gene TRBJ2-7; possible D gene TRBD2, 5 bases. This CDR3 is 14 amino acids long. Trimming left V 1 base short and J 3 bases short, with 10 bases between. Germline V gene sequence: CDR1 SGHVS, CDR2 FNYEAQ. CDR3 region: CASSLGGWVYEQYF. CDR3 bases: TGTGCCAGCAGCTTAGGAGGGTGGGTCTACGAGCAGTACTTC.

This clonotype has only a few counts. V usage is TRBV5-1 and J usage is TRBJ2-2, with a tentative D call TRBD2 (5 bases). The CDR3 runs 15 residues. CDR1 and CDR2 from the germline V gene are SGHRS and YFSETQ. V gave up 4 bases and J gave up 1 base, with 11 bases separating them. CDR3 bases: TGCGCCAGCAGCGGCGGACTCCTGAACACCGGGGAGCTGTTTTTT. Amino acid sequence: CASSGGLLNTGELFF.

The table lists this clonotype with a few counts. V usage is TRBV28 and J usage is TRBJ2-1; 9 bases agree with TRBD2. This CDR3 region has 19 residues. With V trimmed by 6 bases and J by 7 bases, 22 bases remained unmatched. Germline V gene data show CDR1 as MDHEN and CDR2 as SYDVKM. In DNA form, the CDR3 reads TGTGCCAGCAGGTTTACCTCTATCAAGGTAGCGGGAGAGGTGAATGAGCAGTTCTTC. It translates to CASRFTSIKVAGEVNEQFF. The variable domain in full, completed from reference TRBV28 and TRBJ2-1, reads DVKVTQSSRYLVKRTGEKVFLECVQDMDHENMFWYRQDPGLGLRLIYFSYDVKMKEKGDIPEGYSVSREKKERFSLILESASTNQTSMYLCASRFTSIKVAGEVNEQFFGPGTRLTVL.

This clonotype was seen only a few times. In DNA form, the CDR3 reads TGTGCCAGCAGCTTAAAAGAGGCACCTTCCTACGAGCAGTACTTC. Residues: CASSLKEAPSYEQYF. The rearrangement joins TRBV7-8 to TRBJ2-7; no definite D call. Per the germline V gene, CDR1 is SGHVS and CDR2 is FQNEAQ. This CDR3 contains 15 residues. The V end lost 2 bases, the J end lost 1 base, and 12 bases lay between the germline ends.

This clonotype was observed a few times. The genes are TRBV5-1 and TRBJ2-2, with 7 bases fitting TRBD2. Germline V gives CDR1 SGHRS, CDR2 YFSETQ. There are 16 residues in the CDR3. Trimming cost V 0 bases and J 0 bases; bases outside gene matches: 2. The CDR3 sequence is CASSLVAGSNTGELFF. As DNA, the CDR3 is TGCGCCAGCAGCTTGGTAGCGGGTTCGAACACCGGGGAGCTGTTTTTT.

In this sample, this clonotype turned up a few times. The chain has TRBV30 and TRBJ1-1; D possibly corresponds to TRBD1 (5 bases). The germline V gene has CDR1 GTSNPN and CDR2 SVGIG (reference sequence). The CDR3 length is 13 residues. The V and J ends lost 5 bases and 6 bases respectively, with 16 bases between them. This chain's CDR3 is CAWGGKGSAEAFF. DNA for the CDR3: TGTGCCTGGGGGGGGAAGGGGAGCGCTGAAGCTTTCTTT.

This clonotype has only a few counts. CDR3 DNA sequence: TGCAGCCTTAGCGGGAGCATCAACTACAATGAGCAGTTCTTC. It yields the protein CSLSGSINYNEQFF. V usage is TRBV29-1 and J usage is TRBJ2-1, with 9 bases fitting TRBD2. Germline V gene data show CDR1 as SQVTM and CDR2 as ANQGSEA. The CDR3 contains 14 residues. J gave up 3 bases and V 8 bases, and 8 bases lay outside the gene matches.

This clonotype was detected only a few times. The V and J genes are TRBV24-1 and TRBJ2-5, with D possibly TRBD2 on 5 matching bases. The CDR3 extends over 15 amino acids. Trimming took off 0 bases at V and 3 bases at J, with 10 bases between the two ends. Per germline, CDR1 KGHDR and CDR2 SFDVKD. The DNA for the CDR3 is TGTGCCACCAGTGATTTGTTCGGAGGAGAAGAGACCCAGTACTTC. It codes for CATSDLFGGEETQYF.

The sample holds many counts of this clonotype. This chain joins TRBV14 and TRBJ2-5; D could derive from TRBD1 or TRBD2 (6 bases each). Germline assignment: CDR1 SGHDN and CDR2 FVKESK. Trimming took off 5 bases at V and 1 base at J, with 11 bases between the two ends. The CDR3 has 14 amino acids. The CDR3 coding sequence is TGTGCCAGCAGCACGCGGGACATCCAAGAGACCCAGTACTTC. This encodes CASSTRDIQETQYF.